The 17 T cell receptor beta chains below all came from one sample that was sequenced in a study of T cells in Graves' hyperthyroidism and ophthalmopathy (dated by TCRdb to the late 2010s). The library was prepared using multiplex PCR. Sequencing used an Illumina HiSeq 2000. The TCR beta CDR3 regions were amplified from RNA transcripts. For the first round of RT-PCR on the TCR CDR3, the HTBI primer set was used together with the Qiagen OneStep RT-PCR kit. TCRdb applied fastp at Q25 and MiXCR to the public reads, then kept only in-frame beta chains. Rows with one shared CDR3 protein collapse into an entry with the most common genes and DNA. The sample includes some 350,000 distinct CDR3 sequences, with roughly 13% observed a single time. The top ten clones comprise 34% of the sample. Material: blood. These receptors came from a woman aged 40 to 55 with Graves' ophthalmopathy.

This clonotype appeared many times. The chain has TRBV7-8 and TRBJ2-7; D might be TRBD1 (6 bases). Deletions cut 6 bases from V and 2 bases from J, with 14 bases between. Germline CDR1 is SGHVS and CDR2 is FQNEAQ. The CDR3 has 14 amino acids. The CDR3 DNA reads as TGTGCCAGCAGTCGAAACCGGGACACCTACGAGCAGTACTTC. Its translation is CASSRNRDTYEQYF.

This clonotype was seen ten or more times. The gene calls are TRBV20-1 and TRBJ1-1; 11 positions agree with TRBD1. Germline V gives CDR1 DFQATT, CDR2 SNEGSKA (reference sequence). The CDR3 covers 14 residues. J gave up 4 bases and V 4 bases, and 5 bases lay outside the gene matches. CDR3 DNA sequence: TGCAGTGCTACAACCGGGACAGGGGGCACTGAAGCTTTCTTT. Its translation is CSATTGTGGTEAFF.

This clonotype was recorded at least ten times. V gene TRBV19 combines with J gene TRBJ1-2; perhaps TRBD1 as D (5 bases). Trimming cost V 2 bases and J 7 bases, with 17 bases left between them. The length of the CDR3 is 15 residues. CDR1 and CDR2 (germline): LNHDA, SQIVND (reference sequence). Here the CDR3 reads CASSIRTIQGVGYTF. The CDR3 bases are TGTGCCAGTAGTATACGGACGATCCAGGGCGTTGGCTACACCTTC.

The V and J genes are TRBV19 and TRBJ2-7; D is undetermined. Trimming took 0 bases from V and 9 from J, leaving 12 bases between them. Per germline, CDR1 LNHDA and CDR2 SQIVND (reference sequence). CDR3 length equals 13 residues. The CDR3 is CASSIDFRTGQYF. The CDR3 region has the DNA TGTGCCAGTAGTATAGATTTCAGGACGGGGCAGTACTTC.

In this sample, this clonotype turned up many times. CDR3 protein: CASSYVDGSAEAFF. CDR3 sequence (DNA): TGTGCCAGCAGTTACGTGGATGGGTCTGCTGAAGCTTTCTTT. The chain has TRBV6-1 and TRBJ1-1, with no clear D. The germline V gene encodes CDR1 MNHNS and CDR2 SASEGT. The CDR3 totals 14 residues. Trimming took 5 bases from V and 6 from J, leaving 16 bases between them.

This rearrangement joins TRBV3-1 to TRBJ2-7; D is ambiguous. CDR3 size: 16 residues. Trimming shortened V by 1 base and J by 2 bases, and 15 bases separated the two germline ends. The germline V gene encodes CDR1 LGHDT and CDR2 YNNKEL (reference sequence). In DNA, the CDR3 is TGTGCCAGCAGCCAAGTCATCGGACGTTTCCCCTACGAGCAGTACTTC. Residues: CASSQVIGRFPYEQYF.

This clonotype was seen at least ten times. J is TRBJ2-7 and V is TRBV12-3 or TRBV12-4, with a possible D match to TRBD2 (7 bases). Trimming took off 8 bases at V and 3 bases at J, with 20 bases between the two ends. The CDR3 extends over 15 amino acids. This CDR3 reads CASGGGPGQLYEQYF. The DNA for the CDR3 is TGTGCCAGCGGGGGGGGGCCGGGACAACTCTACGAGCAGTACTTC.

This clonotype has only a few counts. The rearrangement uses TRBV24-1 and TRBJ2-1, with TRBD2 matching over 9 bases. This CDR3 has 15 amino acids. With V trimmed by 6 bases and J by 2 bases, 4 bases remained unmatched. Germline V CDR1 and CDR2: KGHDR, SFDVKD. This CDR3 is CATSISGGTYNEQFF. CDR3 coding DNA: TGTGCCACCAGTATAAGCGGGGGGACCTACAATGAGCAGTTCTTC.

This clonotype has a handful of counts. A much larger clone lies a single base off, so this may be a read error. This rearrangement joins TRBV6-1 to TRBJ1-5; the D is unclear. CDR1 is MNHNS and CDR2 is SASEGT in the germline V gene. CDR3 length: 12 residues. Trimming pared 6 bases from V and 2 bases from J, leaving 5 bases between. Here the CDR3 reads CASRDGNQPQHF. In DNA, the CDR3 is TGTGCCAGCAGGGACGGCAATCAGCCCCAGCATTTT.

In its sample, this clonotype was seen many times. This chain uses TRBV6-1 with TRBJ2-3, with no clear D. CDR3 length: 11 amino acids. Looked up from germline, CDR1 is MNHNS and CDR2 is SASEGT. Trimming removed 5 bases from V and 4 bases from J, with 4 bases in between. CDR3: CASSSPDTQYF. DNA of the CDR3: TGTGCCAGCAGTAGCCCAGATACGCAGTATTTT.

This clonotype has a count of ten or more. The V gene is TRBV27, the J gene TRBJ1-1; D might be TRBD1 (5 bases). The CDR3 is 13 amino acids. Germline values: CDR1 MNHEY, CDR2 SMNVEV (reference sequence). V shed 4 bases and J shed 11 bases, with 17 bases lying between them. This chain's CDR3 is CASSYTLGGDAFF. DNA for the CDR3: TGTGCCAGCAGTTACACTTTAGGTGGGGACGCTTTCTTT.

This clonotype was observed at least ten times. The chain employs TRBV6-1 and TRBJ2-1; D unresolved. The CDR3 spans 15 residues. Per the germline V gene, CDR1 is MNHNS and CDR2 is SASEGT. V lost 1 base to trimming and J lost 4 bases, with 11 bases between them. CDR3 protein: CASSEEAVKYNEQFF. CDR3 bases: TGTGCCAGCAGTGAAGAGGCGGTGAAATACAATGAGCAGTTCTTC.

V and J are TRBV9 and TRBJ2-7, with D possibly being TRBD2 (6 bases). The CDR3 contains 14 residues. The germline CDR1 and CDR2 sequences are SGDLS and YYNGEE. V lost 10 bases, J lost 0 bases, and 17 bases lay in between. CDR3 DNA: TGTGCCCGCCGGTTAGCGGAGGCCTCCTACGAGCAGTACTTC. Translation: CARRLAEASYEQYF.

This clonotype was seen many times. A read error may produce the germline difference seen at one junction end. The chain employs TRBV7-9 and TRBJ1-5; D remains ambiguous. This CDR3 comprises 13 residues. Germline CDR1 SEHNR, CDR2 FQNEAQ (reference sequence). This chain's CDR3 is CASSLDHGQPQHF. CDR3 sequence (DNA): TGTGCTAGCAGCTTAGATCACGGTCAGCCCCAGCATTTT.

The V and J genes are TRBV6-1 and TRBJ2-1; D is perhaps TRBD1 or TRBD2 (5 bases each). Germline V CDR1 and CDR2: MNHNS, SASEGT. The CDR3 sequence is 15 residues long. Trimming took 6 bases from V and 5 from J, leaving 17 bases between them. The CDR3 DNA is TGTGCCAGCAGCCAGCCGAATATGGGGGACAATGAGCAGTTCTTC. Residues: CASSQPNMGDNEQFF.

The table lists this clonotype with many counts. The gene calls are TRBV9 and TRBJ1-1, with D perhaps matching TRBD1 (5 bases). The V gene lost 0 bases and the J gene lost 1 base, with 7 bases spanning the gap. This CDR3 is built from 14 residues. Germline CDR1 reads SGDLS; CDR2 reads YYNGEE. In nucleotides, the CDR3 is TGTGCCAGCAGCGTAGGTCAGGGGAACACTGAAGCTTTCTTT. Protein sequence: CASSVGQGNTEAFF.

The table lists this clonotype with many counts. The chain employs TRBV14 and TRBJ2-2; D ambiguous. Trimming left V 4 bases short and J 6 bases short, with 9 bases between. The length of the CDR3 is 13 residues. Germline assignment: CDR1 SGHDN and CDR2 FVKESK. CDR3 sequence (DNA): TGTGCCAGCAGCCGTCATGTGTCCGGGGAGCTGTTTTTT. It specifies CASSRHVSGELFF.